The 19 T cell receptor beta chains listed next were all sequenced from one sample in a study of cytomegalovirus exposure and HLA in healthy donors. Researchers ran the PCR with 60 Vbeta and 13 Jbeta primers. Assay: immunoSEQ multiplex PCR; the TCRdb copy retains only in-frame clones and omits some. The sample consists of approximately 140,000 clones, over 60% of them appearing once. Sequenced sample: PBMCs. These receptors were obtained from a human donor in good health.

This chain uses TRBV14 with TRBJ1-6, with 10 nucleotides matching TRBD1. The CDR3 has 15 residues. CDR1 SGHDN and CDR2 FVKESK come from the germline V gene. J was trimmed by 10 bases and V by 5 bases; bases with no gene match: 8. CDR3 amino acids: CASSSPGTGVSPLHF. The CDR3 DNA follows: TGTGCCAGCAGCTCACCCGGGACAGGGGTATCACCCCTCCACTTT.

The gene calls are TRBV6-6 and TRBJ2-5; D might be TRBD2 (5 bases). The V gene's germline CDR1 is MNHNY and CDR2 SVGAGI (reference sequence). The CDR3 contains 12 residues. Trimming pared 8 bases from V and 2 bases from J, leaving 9 bases between. The CDR3 region is CASAQRQETQYF. In nucleotides, the CDR3 is TGTGCCAGCGCCCAGCGGCAAGAGACCCAGTACTTC.

CDR3 coding DNA: TGTGCCAGCAGCGGTTACGAGCAGTACTTC. The encoded protein is CASSGYEQYF. The chain links TRBV28 to TRBJ2-7; D gene ambiguous. From germline, CDR1 is MDHEN and CDR2 SYDVKM. The CDR3 consists of 10 residues. Trimming stripped 6 bases from V and 4 bases from J, with 4 bases between.

The V call is TRBV27, the J call TRBJ1-6; tentative D call: TRBD1 (6 bases). The CDR3 is 16 residues long. The V gene lost 5 bases and the J gene lost 8 bases, with 19 bases spanning the gap. The germline V gene encodes CDR1 MNHEY and CDR2 SMNVEV (reference sequence). This chain's CDR3 is CASSLQAGAGHSPLHF. The CDR3 DNA reads TGTGCCAGCAGTCTCCAGGCGGGGGCCGGCCATTCACCCCTCCACTTT.

The chain recombines TRBV15 with TRBJ1-5; no clear D gene. Germline V lookup: CDR1 LNHNV, CDR2 YYDKDF (reference sequence). The ends were cut back, 5 bases at V and 7 bases at J, with 15 bases in the middle. This CDR3 contains 14 residues. CDR3 sequence: CATSGGRLRQPQHF. The CDR3 region has the DNA TGTGCCACCAGCGGAGGACGACTTCGGCAGCCCCAGCATTTT. The whole variable domain, filled in from reference TRBV15 and TRBJ1-5, reads DAMVIQNPRYQVTQFGKPVTLSCSQTLNHNVMYWYQQKSSQAPKLLFHYYDKDFNNEADTPDNFQSRRPNTSFCFLDIRSPGLGDTAMYLCATSGGRLRQPQHFGDGTRLSIL.

The chain is built from TRBV30 and TRBJ2-5; TRBD2 matches 9 bases. CDR1 and CDR2 (germline): GTSNPN, SVGIG (reference sequence). With V trimmed by 4 bases and J by 5 bases, 14 bases remained unmatched. The CDR3 contains 16 residues. The CDR3 protein is CAWIPRLAGKMETQYF. The DNA for the CDR3 is TGTGCCTGGATCCCTCGGCTAGCGGGAAAAATGGAGACCCAGTACTTC.

The chain joins TRBV27 to TRBJ2-2, with TRBD2 as a possible D gene (5 bases). This CDR3 region has 15 residues. Trimming pared 1 base from V and 6 bases from J, leaving 12 bases between. Germline V lookup: CDR1 MNHEY, CDR2 SMNVEV (reference sequence). The CDR3 reads CASSLLPARAGELFF. The CDR3 DNA sequence: TGTGCCAGCAGTTTATTGCCAGCGCGGGCCGGGGAGCTGTTTTTT.

CDR3 in DNA: TGTGCCAGCTTTCTCGGTTCGGCTAGACCCCAAGAGACCCAGTACTTC. Translated, it gives CASFLGSARPQETQYF. V and J are TRBV28 and TRBJ2-5; D ambiguous. This CDR3 comprises 16 residues. CDR1 MDHEN and CDR2 SYDVKM come from the germline V gene. With 8 bases removed from V and 1 base from J, the gap between germline ends came to 20 bases.

This chain connects TRBV2 to TRBJ1-5; possibly TRBD1 for D (5 bases). The CDR3 extends over 13 amino acids. CDR1 SNHLY and CDR2 FYNNEI come from the germline V gene. V was shortened by 6 bases and J by 4 bases, with 10 bases between the two germline ends. CDR3 bases: TGTGCCAGCAGGAATCGGGGGAATCAGCCCCAGCATTTT. Its translation: CASRNRGNQPQHF.

CDR3 sequence: CASSLPKFGTGELFF. The CDR3 DNA reads TGTGCCAGCAGTTTACCTAAGTTTGGCACCGGGGAGCTGTTTTTT. V is TRBV28 and J is TRBJ2-2; unclear D gene. CDR3 size: 15 residues. The germline V gene encodes CDR1 MDHEN and CDR2 SYDVKM. Trimming removed 2 bases at V and 4 bases at J, with 11 bases between. Full variable domain (missing parts from reference TRBV28 and TRBJ2-2): DVKVTQSSRYLVKRTGEKVFLECVQDMDHENMFWYRQDPGLGLRLIYFSYDVKMKEKGDIPEGYSVSREKKERFSLILESASTNQTSMYLCASSLPKFGTGELFFGEGSRLTVL.

The rearrangement uses TRBV5-4 and TRBJ1-1; D perhaps matches TRBD1 (5 bases). Per the germline V gene, CDR1 is SGHNT and CDR2 is YYREEE (reference sequence). V was clipped by 0 bases and J by 1 base, with 7 bases between them. CDR3 length: 14 residues. The CDR3 region is CASSLDRPNTEAFF. CDR3 in DNA: TGTGCCAGCAGCTTGGACAGGCCGAACACTGAAGCTTTCTTT.

The chain couples TRBV10-3 to TRBJ1-2; D is undetermined. Trimming removed 7 bases at V and 0 bases at J, with 9 bases between. The CDR3 has 13 amino acids. CDR1 and CDR2 from the germline V gene are ENHRY and SYGVKD. The CDR3 region has the DNA TGTGCCATCACAGGTACGGCTAACTATGGCTACACCTTC. Translated: CAITGTANYGYTF.

The chain uses TRBV28 and TRBJ1-1; D unclear. V dropped 2 bases and J dropped 1 base, with 11 bases sitting between them. Germline CDR1 is MDHEN and CDR2 is SYDVKM. This CDR3 has 15 amino acids. Written as DNA, the CDR3 is TGTGCCAGCAGTTTAGGTTTCTCGGGGAACACTGAAGCTTTCTTT. The encoded protein is CASSLGFSGNTEAFF.

The chain couples TRBV5-6 to TRBJ2-5, with D uncertain. V lost 0 bases, J lost 2 bases, and 8 bases lay in between. This CDR3 comprises 14 residues. CDR1 and CDR2 from the germline V gene are SGHDT and YYEEEE. CDR3: CASSLVHPQETQYF. CDR3 nucleotide sequence: TGTGCCAGCAGCTTGGTACACCCACAAGAGACCCAGTACTTC.

The V call is TRBV11-1, the J call TRBJ2-1, with 14 bases fitting TRBD2. This CDR3 is 15 amino acids long. J lost 8 bases, V lost 6 bases, and 6 bases had no gene match. CDR1 is SGHAT and CDR2 is FQDESV in the germline V gene (reference sequence). CDR3 amino acids: CASRGLAGVRDEQFF. CDR3 bases: TGTGCCAGCAGGGGACTAGCGGGAGTCCGAGATGAGCAGTTCTTC.

This chain uses TRBV10-3 with TRBJ2-3; 14 bases match TRBD2. The CDR3 contains 15 residues. Germline V gene sequence: CDR1 ENHRY, CDR2 SYGVKD. V lost 11 bases and J lost 4; bases outside the gene matches: 8. CDR3 region: CASRLAGGQADTQYF. DNA of the CDR3: TGTGCCTCCAGACTAGCGGGGGGGCAGGCAGATACGCAGTATTTT.

The gene calls are TRBV5-6 and TRBJ2-7, with TRBD1 as a possible D gene (5 bases). CDR3 length equals 13 residues. Between the trimmed V and J ends, which lost 1 base and 6 bases, there was a span of 11 bases. Germline values: CDR1 SGHDT, CDR2 YYEEEE. The CDR3: CASSLLGDREQYF. The CDR3 nucleotides read TGTGCCAGCAGCTTGTTAGGGGATCGCGAGCAGTACTTC.

V is TRBV4-3 and J is TRBJ2-1, with 11 bases aligning to TRBD1. Germline trimming cut 4 bases from V and 5 bases from J; bases unmatched to any gene: 10. Germline lookup yields CDR1 LGHNA and CDR2 YSLEER. The CDR3 has 17 residues. CDR3 coding DNA: TGCGCCAGCAGCCGAACCCCGGGACAGGGGGGGAACAATGAGCAGTTCTTC. It codes for CASSRTPGQGGNNEQFF.

Worth noting for this clone: This sample also contains other DNA sequences that code for the same CDR3. The CDR3 loop reads CASSQTANYGYTF. CDR3 sequence (DNA): TGTGCCAGCAGTCAGACAGCTAACTATGGCTACACCTTC. The V gene is TRBV6-5, the J gene TRBJ1-2, with D maybe TRBD1 (5 bases). The ends were cut back, 5 bases at V and 0 bases at J, with 7 bases in the middle. Germline-derived CDR1 and CDR2 are MNHEY and SVGAGI. The CDR3 is 13 residues long.